The 18 T cell receptor beta chains below come from one sample, sequenced in a study of T-cell memory formation after mild COVID-19. TCRdb itself ran the 5' RACE reads through MiXCR, one entry per CDR3 protein. Found here are a few hundred thousand distinct CDR3 sequences, around 24% of them singletons; the top ten hold around 9.5%. The specimen sequenced was PBMCs or a T cell subset sorted from them (not recorded which). These receptors were collected from an adult woman who had mild COVID-19 (a few samples of this study predate the infection). Cell type and time point are not known.

The rearrangement uses TRBV7-8 and TRBJ2-5; D not certain. This CDR3 is built from 12 residues. Germline V gene lookup returns CDR1 SGHVS and CDR2 FQNEAQ. V was trimmed by 3 bases and J by 5 bases, leaving 7 bases between them. The CDR3 protein is CASSFNRETQYF. The CDR3 nucleotides read TGTGCCAGCAGCTTTAACCGGGAGACCCAGTACTTC.

This rearrangement joins TRBV3-1 to TRBJ2-7; possible D gene TRBD1, 6 bases. Germline V CDR1 and CDR2: LGHDT, YNNKEL (reference sequence). The V end was cut by 4 bases, the J end by 2 bases, with 15 bases between. This CDR3 is built from 15 residues. CDR3 nucleotide sequence: TGTGCCAGCAGCCCCGAGGGGGTCATGACCTACGAGCAGTACTTC. This sequence encodes CASSPEGVMTYEQYF.

The rearrangement joins TRBV30 to TRBJ2-7; D is unclear. Trimming took off 5 bases at V and 2 bases at J, with 13 bases between the two ends. The CDR3 consists of 13 residues. CDR1 is GTSNPN and CDR2 is SVGIG in the germline V gene (reference sequence). CDR3 sequence reads: CAWYRLLTYEQYF. CDR3 coding DNA: TGTGCCTGGTACAGACTCCTAACCTACGAGCAGTACTTC.

This clonotype was observed a few times. The chain uses TRBV7-2 and TRBJ2-5, with 9 bases that match TRBD2. This CDR3 spans 15 amino acids. The trim removed 5 bases at V and 5 bases at J, leaving 9 bases unmatched. Germline CDR1 and CDR2: SGHTA and FQGNSA. The CDR3 bases are TGTGCCAGCAGCCCAAGTCTAGCGGGGAGGGAGACCCAGTACTTC. This gives the protein CASSPSLAGRETQYF.

A few counts support this clonotype. The chain links TRBV6-5 to TRBJ1-2, with 8 bases that match TRBD1. V was pared by 6 bases and J by 4 bases, with 10 bases of the junction left unmatched. The CDR3 loop spans 15 amino acids. The germline V gene has CDR1 MNHEY and CDR2 SVGAGI. The CDR3 spells CASSPRQGLVYGYTF. CDR3 bases: TGTGCCAGCAGCCCTAGACAGGGGCTGGTCTATGGCTACACCTTC.

This clonotype has just a few counts. V gene TRBV7-2 combines with J gene TRBJ1-2, with D maybe TRBD1 (5 bases). Per germline, CDR1 SGHTA and CDR2 FQGNSA. Between the trimmed V and J ends, which lost 3 bases and 8 bases, there was a span of 13 bases. The CDR3 consists of 13 residues. The CDR3 is CASSFQGTEGYTF. The CDR3 nucleotides read TGTGCCAGCAGCTTCCAGGGAACGGAAGGCTACACCTTC. Full variable domain (missing parts from reference TRBV7-2 and TRBJ1-2): GAGVSQSPSNKVTEKGKDVELRCDPISGHTALYWYRQSLGQGLEFLIYFQGNSAPDKSGLPSDRFSAERTGGSVSTLTIQRTQQEDSAVYLCASSFQGTEGYTFGSGTRLTVV.

This chain links TRBV6-5 with TRBJ2-7; D is uncertain. V was cut by 0 bases and J by 3 bases, with 15 bases left in between. The CDR3 is 16 residues long. Germline V CDR1 and CDR2: MNHEY, SVGAGI. Here the CDR3 reads CASSYSPGRRNYEQYF. DNA of the CDR3: TGTGCCAGCAGTTACTCACCCGGCAGACGGAACTACGAGCAGTACTTC.

This chain uses TRBV7-9 with TRBJ2-3; D is ambiguous. V lost 4 bases, J lost 2 bases, and 10 bases lay in between. The V gene's germline CDR1 is SEHNR and CDR2 FQNEAQ (reference sequence). The CDR3 is 14 amino acids. The chain's CDR3 is CASSWDGDTDTQYF. The CDR3 DNA follows: TGTGCCAGCAGCTGGGATGGAGACACAGATACGCAGTATTTT.

This clonotype was seen more than once but under ten times. This chain joins TRBV9 and TRBJ2-3; maybe TRBD1 (5 bases). The germline V and J ends were trimmed by 2 bases and 0 bases, with 16 bases remaining between them. The CDR3 extends over 17 amino acids. Germline CDR1 SGDLS, CDR2 YYNGEE. The CDR3 here is CASSVPRVTESTDTQYF. The CDR3 DNA reads as TGTGCCAGCAGCGTCCCCCGGGTGACAGAGAGCACAGATACGCAGTATTTT.

This chain uses TRBV3-1 with TRBJ1-6; D is unresolved. The CDR3 totals 15 residues. The germline CDR1 and CDR2 sequences are LGHDT and YNNKEL (reference sequence). V gave up 0 bases and J gave up 6 bases, with 9 bases separating them. The CDR3 DNA sequence: TGTGCCAGCAGCCAAGACCCGGAGACTAATTCACCCCTCCACTTT. Residues: CASSQDPETNSPLHF.

The chain employs TRBV14 and TRBJ1-2, with D possibly being TRBD1 (6 bases). Germline V gives CDR1 SGHDN, CDR2 FVKESK. Trimming took 8 bases from V and 5 from J, leaving 9 bases between them. The CDR3 extends over 11 amino acids. CDR3 sequence: CASGTGYGYTF. DNA of the CDR3: TGTGCCAGCGGAACAGGGTATGGCTACACCTTC.

The chain joins TRBV7-2 to TRBJ2-1; 9 bases agree with TRBD2. Germline lookup yields CDR1 SGHTA and CDR2 FQGNSA. The J segment lost 6 bases and the V segment lost 1 base, leaving 7 bases of the junction unmatched. The CDR3 covers 16 residues. The CDR3 sequence: CASSLVLAGTGNEQFF. The DNA for the CDR3 is TGTGCCAGCAGCTTAGTTCTAGCGGGAACGGGCAATGAGCAGTTCTTC.

This clonotype was counted between two and nine times. The rearrangement joins TRBV2 to TRBJ2-3; the D call may be TRBD1 or TRBD2 (5 bases each). The CDR3 totals 13 residues. The germline gives CDR1 SNHLY, CDR2 FYNNEI. Trimming left V 4 bases short and J 8 bases short, with 13 bases between. The CDR3 spells CASSGGGSGTQYF. CDR3 sequence (DNA): TGTGCCAGCAGTGGTGGGGGTTCCGGTACGCAGTATTTT.

This clonotype was observed a handful of times. The J gene is TRBJ2-5, the V gene TRBV5-1; 7 bases are a match to TRBD1. This CDR3 spans 15 amino acids. From germline, CDR1 is SGHRS and CDR2 YFSETQ. V lost 4 bases and J lost 5; bases outside the gene matches: 11. The DNA for the CDR3 is TGCGCCAGCAGCCCCGGGCGAGGGGGCGAGGAGACCCAGTACTTC. Protein sequence: CASSPGRGGEETQYF.

The chain is built from TRBV2 and TRBJ2-1; 12 bases align to TRBD2. Germline CDR1 SNHLY, CDR2 FYNNEI. The CDR3 loop spans 13 amino acids. Trimming cost V 6 bases and J 8 bases; bases outside gene matches: 2. CDR3 DNA: TGTGCCAGCAGCCGGACTAGCGGGGATGAGCAGTTCTTC. Translated: CASSRTSGDEQFF.

The CDR3 loop reads CASSYSEGPRHEQYF. The CDR3 DNA is TGTGCCAGCAGTTACTCGGAGGGACCCCGCCACGAGCAGTACTTC. The chain combines TRBV6-5 with TRBJ2-7, with D possibly being TRBD2 (6 bases). V was pared by 0 bases and J by 5 bases, with 14 bases between. The CDR3 loop spans 15 amino acids. The germline V gene has CDR1 MNHEY and CDR2 SVGAGI.

The table lists this clonotype with a few counts. V gene TRBV5-1 combines with J gene TRBJ2-3; TRBD1 matches 7 bases. The CDR3 covers 16 residues. The germline CDR1 and CDR2 sequences are SGHRS and YFSETQ. Unmatched junction bases numbered 9, after V lost 5 bases and J lost 0 bases. The CDR3 protein is CASRPRQGPSTDTQYF. DNA of the CDR3: TGCGCCAGCAGACCACGACAGGGTCCCAGCACAGATACGCAGTATTTT.

This clonotype appeared a few times. The rearrangement uses TRBV20-1 and TRBJ2-2, with no clear D. Germline lookup yields CDR1 DFQATT and CDR2 SNEGSKA (reference sequence). The CDR3 totals 13 residues. The V and J ends lost 7 bases and 4 bases respectively, with 13 bases between them. The CDR3 reads CSVSVGSTGELFF. For the CDR3, the DNA is TGCAGTGTGTCAGTAGGAAGCACCGGGGAGCTGTTTTTT.